A single sample gave rise to the 11 T cell receptor beta chains below, sequenced in a study of OX40 agonist ivuxolimab in advanced cancers. TCRdb keeps only in-frame clones here, not all; method: immunoSEQ multiplex PCR. The sample carries fewer than 70,000 clones, approximately 90% recorded once. The source material was CD4+ or CD8+ T cells sorted from blood, sampled in a trial of the OX40 agonist ivuxolimab. These receptors came from an adult with an advanced solid tumor such as melanoma, head and neck, liver or kidney cancer.

This clone has more than one count but fewer than ten. This chain uses TRBV5-1 with TRBJ2-2, with 14 nucleotides matching TRBD2. This CDR3 has 15 residues. The V gene's germline CDR1 is SGHRS and CDR2 YFSETQ. Losses at the gene ends were 6 bases for V and 3 bases for J; bases not matched to a gene: 1. The CDR3 sequence: CASTGLAGDTGELFF. The DNA for the CDR3 is TGCGCCAGCACGGGACTAGCGGGGGACACCGGGGAGCTGTTTTTT. Full variable domain (remainder filled in from reference TRBV5-1 and TRBJ2-2): KAGVTQTPRYLIKTRGQQVTLSCSPISGHRSVSWYQQTPGQGLQFLFEYFSETQRNKGNFPGRFSGRQFSNSRSEMNVSTLELGDSALYLCASTGLAGDTGELFFGEGSRLTVL.

The genes are TRBV12-5 and TRBJ1-5; the D is unclear. The CDR3 runs to 12 residues. CDR1 is LGHNT, CDR2 FRNRAP, per germline. Trimming removed 8 bases at V and 4 bases at J, with 9 bases between. CDR3 residues: CASSGNNQPQHF. The CDR3 region has the DNA TGTGCTAGTTCCGGGAATAATCAGCCCCAGCATTTT.

The table lists this clone with a count of one. The chain carries TRBV7-9 and TRBJ2-2, with TRBD1 matching 8 bases. Germline V gene lookup returns CDR1 SEHNR and CDR2 FQNEAQ (reference sequence). The junction had 4 bases not matched to a gene; V was cut back by 1 base and J by 6 bases. CDR3 length: 15 amino acids. The CDR3 loop reads CASSLGGQGSGELFF. The CDR3 DNA is TGTGCCAGCAGCTTAGGTGGACAGGGATCCGGGGAGCTGTTTTTT.

The chain combines TRBV6-1 with TRBJ2-2; 8 nucleotides align to TRBD1. The germline V gene has CDR1 MNHNS and CDR2 SASEGT. J lost 1 base, V lost 6 bases, and 1 base had no gene match. This CDR3 comprises 14 residues. The CDR3 DNA reads TGTGCCAGCAGAGGACAGGGGAACACCGGGGAGCTGTTTTTT. Translating it yields CASRGQGNTGELFF.

This clone came up a few times. The genes are TRBV30 and TRBJ1-1; D uncertain. CDR1 and CDR2 from the germline V gene are GTSNPN and SVGIG (reference sequence). Trimming took 0 bases from V and 6 from J, leaving 11 bases between them. The length of the CDR3 is 13 residues. CDR3 coding DNA: TGTGCCTGGAGTGTCGGGAGGGCTGCTGAAGCTTTCTTT. Translated: CAWSVGRAAEAFF.

The J gene is TRBJ1-1, the V gene TRBV27; TRBD1 is a possible D gene (5 bases). V lost 6 bases, J lost 2 bases, and 10 bases lay in between. The CDR3 is made up of 13 amino acids. The V gene's germline CDR1 is MNHEY and CDR2 SMNVEV (reference sequence). CDR3 region: CASRWDGNTEAFF. DNA for the CDR3: TGTGCCAGCAGGTGGGACGGAAACACTGAAGCTTTCTTT.

V is TRBV6-6 and J is TRBJ2-3; 13 nucleotides line up with TRBD2. Looked up from germline, CDR1 is MNHNY and CDR2 is SVGAGI (reference sequence). The CDR3 sequence is 16 residues long. Trimming cost V 9 bases and J 2 bases; bases outside gene matches: 8. CDR3 nucleotides: TGTGCCAGTTCCCCGGGACTAGCGGGGAACACAGATACGCAGTATTTT. Translating gives CASSPGLAGNTDTQYF.

This sequence joins TRBV9 and TRBJ1-1; D call uncertain. This CDR3 is 13 amino acids long. The V end was cut by 0 bases, the J end by 3 bases, with 6 bases between. Germline lookup yields CDR1 SGDLS and CDR2 YYNGEE. Here the CDR3 DNA reads TGTGCCAGCAGCGTAGAGGAGCACACTGAAGCTTTCTTT. This sequence encodes CASSVEEHTEAFF.

CDR3 residues: CASRIVHGSYEQYF. In nucleotides, the CDR3 is TGTGCCAGCAGGATAGTGCACGGTTCCTACGAGCAGTACTTC. J is TRBJ2-7 and V is TRBV11-2; D is undetermined. Trimming stripped 6 bases from V and 1 base from J, with 13 bases between. The CDR3 totals 14 residues. CDR1 is SGHAT and CDR2 is FQNNGV in the germline V gene.

V gene TRBV28 combines with J gene TRBJ1-5; the D is unclear. Trimming took off 5 bases at V and 4 bases at J, with 3 bases between the two ends. CDR3 length equals 11 residues. Germline V gene sequence: CDR1 MDHEN, CDR2 SYDVKM. The CDR3 loop is CASSHNQPQHF. CDR3 nucleotides: TGTGCCAGCAGTCATAATCAGCCCCAGCATTTT. The full variable domain, completed using reference TRBV28 and TRBJ1-5, is DVKVTQSSRYLVKRTGEKVFLECVQDMDHENMFWYRQDPGLGLRLIYFSYDVKMKEKGDIPEGYSVSREKKERFSLILESASTNQTSMYLCASSHNQPQHFGDGTRLSIL.

J is TRBJ1-6 and V is TRBV11-3, with D unresolved. Between the trimmed V and J ends, which lost 1 base and 6 bases, there was a span of 10 bases. Germline V gives CDR1 SGHNT, CDR2 YENEEA. CDR3 length equals 15 residues. The CDR3 region has the DNA TGTGCCAGCAGCTTAGCGGCGGTCATTAATTCACCCCTCCACTTT. This codes for CASSLAAVINSPLHF.